A selection of T cell receptor beta chains follows, all from one sample in a study of T cells after yellow fever vaccination. MiXCR was run by TCRdb on the 5' RACE reads, yielding one entry per CDR3 protein. This table has some 100,000 distinct CDR3 sequences, roughly 10% appearing once. Here the sequenced sample was CD8+ T cells not binding an NS4B(214-222) dextramer, sorted from PBMCs, taken less than 18 days after the first yellow fever vaccination. The origin of the receptors is a man aged 18 to 35 who received the YFV17D yellow fever vaccine. Each CDR3 is given with its conserved first and last residue. The D gene is left open where the match is weak. Clone size appears in some rows only: once, few, many, or a class for an expanded clone.

v_call	clone_size	cdr3_length	d_call	j_call	cdr3_aa	cdr3_nt
TRBV12-3/TRBV12-4	.	16	TRBD2	TRBJ2-3	CASSLVTGGLTDTQYF	TGTGCCAGCAGTTTAGTTACGGGGGGGCTCACAGATACGCAGTATTTT
TRBV6-6	many	11	.	TRBJ1-1	CASSPGRGAFF	TGTGCCAGCAGCCCTGGGCGAGGGGCTTTCTTT
TRBV10-3	many	12	.	TRBJ2-7	CATAGTGYEQYF	TGTGCCACCGCTGGAACTGGATACGAGCAGTACTTC
TRBV12-3/TRBV12-4	few	15	.	TRBJ2-3	CASSLKSGSTDTQYF	TGTGCCAGCAGTTTAAAAAGCGGAAGCACAGATACGCAGTATTTT
TRBV4-1	few	15	TRBD2	TRBJ2-7	CASSPTLAAGVEQYF	TGCGCCAGCAGCCCCACCCTAGCAGCGGGGGTTGAGCAGTACTTC
TRBV5-1	many	13	.	TRBJ2-7	CASSLAGAHEQYF	TGCGCCAGCAGCTTGGCGGGGGCCCACGAGCAGTACTTC
TRBV4-1	.	14	.	TRBJ2-5	CASSLRGGDETQYF	TGCGCCAGCAGCCTGAGAGGTGGGGACGAGACCCAGTACTTC
TRBV5-1	.	15	.	TRBJ2-5	CARSPGHGPKETQYF	TGCGCCAGAAGCCCGGGACACGGGCCCAAAGAGACCCAGTACTTC
TRBV4-2	.	18	.	TRBJ2-2	CASSQDGREPKHTGELFF	TGTGCCAGCAGCCAAGATGGAAGGGAGCCTAAACACACCGGGGAGCTGTTTTTT
TRBV5-5	.	15	TRBD1	TRBJ2-5	CASSLRQGVGETQYF	TGTGCCAGCAGCTTGCGGCAGGGGGTCGGCGAGACCCAGTACTTC
TRBV12-5	few	12	.	TRBJ1-1	CASGSQDTEAFF	TGTGCTAGTGGTTCTCAGGACACTGAAGCTTTCTTT
TRBV6-1	.	14	.	TRBJ2-2	CASSEGQYTGELFF	TGTGCCAGCAGTGAAGGACAGTACACCGGGGAGCTGTTTTTT
TRBV5-1	.	15	.	TRBJ1-6	CASSSTGTYNSPLHF	TGCGCCAGCAGCAGTACAGGGACTTATAATTCACCCCTCCACTTT
TRBV6-5	.	13	.	TRBJ1-1	CASSYSTNTEAFF	TGTGCCAGCAGTTACTCGACGAACACTGAAGCTTTCTTT
TRBV5-5	many	15	.	TRBJ1-1	CASSLASGSGTEAFF	TGTGCCAGCAGCTTGGCCTCTGGGTCGGGCACTGAAGCTTTCTTT
TRBV4-3	many	15	.	TRBJ2-1	CASSQEAVTYNEQFF	TGCGCCAGCAGCCAAGAGGCAGTTACCTACAATGAGCAGTTCTTC
TRBV5-1	.	16	TRBD2	TRBJ2-3	CASSWGLGGSTDTQYF	TGCGCCAGCAGCTGGGGACTAGGCGGCAGCACAGATACGCAGTATTTT
TRBV12-5	few	15	.	TRBJ2-5	CASEQGVVTQETQYF	TGTGCTAGTGAACAGGGAGTGGTCACTCAAGAGACCCAGTACTTC
TRBV4-2	few	15	.	TRBJ2-7	CASSQERGATYEQYF	TGTGCCAGCAGCCAAGAGAGGGGGGCTACCTACGAGCAGTACTTC
TRBV6-2/TRBV6-3	.	19	TRBD1	TRBJ1-5	CASSYSLGTGEHSNQPQHF	TGTGCCAGCAGTTACTCTCTAGGGACAGGAGAACATAGCAATCAGCCCCAGCATTTT
TRBV6-5	.	15	.	TRBJ1-1	CASSYSTGTNTEAFF	TGTGCCAGCAGTTACTCGACAGGAACCAACACTGAAGCTTTCTTT